This T cell receptor (beta chain) is from a study of PD-1 blockade in classical Hodgkin lymphoma. General study results and limits: The study found that TCR diversity rose significantly by C4D1 in CD4+ but not CD8+ cells.

This CDR3 has 14 residues. Germline loops: CDR1 LNHNV, CDR2 YYDKDF (reference sequence). With 0 bases removed from V and 7 bases from J, the gap between germline ends came to 12 bases. Here immunoSEQ multiplex PCR was the method, and the copy in TCRdb shows in-frame clones only, minus some. The table lists roughly 10,000 clones, under 80% of them singletons. With respect to this clone: Its target is not known.

The time point here: cycle 4 day 1 (C4D1), after around six weeks of nivolumab. Patients all relapsed after autologous stem cell transplantation, and there was variation in brentuximab vedotin exposure. PBMCs, once thawed, yielded CD8+ T cells isolated by magnetic negative selection. Each best response was a complete response, a partial response or progressive disease. The clonotype was recovered from a human donor with classical Hodgkin lymphoma. The chain joins TRBV15 to TRBJ1-1, with D possibly TRBD1 on 5 matching bases. The source was CD8+ T cells from blood, collected before the fourth cycle of nivolumab. CDR3 nucleotide sequence: TGTGCCACCAGCAGAGATCGCGGGGGGATTGAAGCTTTCTTT. Translated, it gives CATSRDRGGIEAFF.